The present entry profiles one TCR beta chain with its context. From germline, CDR1 is SGHTA and CDR2 FQGNSA. The ends were cut back, 3 bases at V and 3 bases at J, with 9 bases in the middle. The CDR3 length is 13 residues. This specimen comes from a study of OX40 agonist ivuxolimab in advanced cancers. Generated by immunoSEQ multiplex PCR, the TCRdb table keeps only in-frame clones and is missing some. Of tens of thousands of clones in the sample, about 91% were seen once. The sample was CD4+ or CD8+ T cells sorted from blood, taken in a trial of the OX40 agonist ivuxolimab. The gene calls are TRBV7-2 and TRBJ2-7; D gene ambiguous. This TCR came from an adult with an advanced solid tumor such as melanoma, head and neck, liver or kidney cancer. CDR3 nucleotides: TGTGCCAGCAGCTTGGCGGCAGTCTACGAGCAGTACTTC. It translates to CASSLAAVYEQYF. Using reference TRBV7-2 and TRBJ2-7 for the parts outside the CDR3, the full variable domain is GAGVSQSPSNKVTEKGKDVELRCDPISGHTALYWYRQSLGQGLEFLIYFQGNSAPDKSGLPSDRFSAERTGGSVSTLTIQRTQQEDSAVYLCASSLAAVYEQYFGPGTRLTVT.